These 18 T cell receptor beta chains came from one sample sequenced in a study of T cell repertoires in cytomegalovirus infection. These receptors' targets are unknown. TCRdb ran MiXCR on the reads and lists one entry per CDR3 protein. Of roughly 700,000 distinct CDR3 sequences listed, around a third were seen once; the top ten hold 18%. The specimen was cultured PBMCs, collected from culture after CMV antigen stimulation. The source of these receptors is a human donor in good health (CMV status not recorded). Some clones in this sample may be carry-over from other donors' samples.

This CDR3 is CASSYQGPVSGEQFF. The CDR3 DNA reads TGTGCCAGCAGTTACCAAGGGCCTGTCTCAGGGGAGCAGTTCTTC. This sequence joins TRBV6-2 or TRBV6-3 and TRBJ2-1; D might be TRBD1 (5 bases). CDR3 length: 15 residues. V lost 2 bases and J lost 10, with 18 bases in between. Germline values: CDR1 MNHEY, CDR2 SVGEGT.

The chain has TRBV12-3 or TRBV12-4 and TRBJ1-6, with 7 nucleotides matching TRBD1. The CDR3 is made up of 13 amino acids. After removal of 7 bases from V and 12 bases from J, the junction contained 9 bases not matched to a gene. The CDR3 bases are TGTGCCAGCAATGACAGGGACCGAAGACCCCTCCACTTT. It encodes CASNDRDRRPLHF.

The chain employs TRBV19 and TRBJ2-3; 7 bases are shared with TRBD2. Germline assignment: CDR1 LNHDA and CDR2 SQIVND (reference sequence). The CDR3 consists of 14 residues. Germline trimming cut 4 bases from V and 9 bases from J; bases unmatched to any gene: 10. The CDR3 nucleotides read TGTGCCAGTAGTAGGGGGGATCTAGCGGCAACGCAGTATTTT. Translating it yields CASSRGDLAATQYF.

Details on this clonotype: This sequence may be a read error, since a much larger clone differs from it by one base. The rearrangement joins TRBV7-2 to TRBJ1-3, with a tentative D call TRBD1 (5 bases). Germline V gives CDR1 SGHTA, CDR2 FQGNSA. This CDR3 has 20 amino acids. CDR3 region: CAISLGAGYPGLFSGNTIYF. DNA for the CDR3: TGTGCCATCAGCTTAGGGGCAGGGTATCCGGGGCTCTTCTCTGGAAACACCATATATTTT.

DNA of the CDR3: TGTGCCAGCAGTAACAGGGGCTCTGAGCAGTTCTTC. Its protein product is CASSNRGSEQFF. The J gene is TRBJ2-1, the V gene TRBV6-2 or TRBV6-3; TRBD1 matches 7 bases. The junction had 4 bases not matched to a gene; V was cut back by 5 bases and J by 9 bases. CDR3 length: 12 amino acids. Germline V gene sequence: CDR1 MNHEY, CDR2 SVGEGT.

The genes are TRBV4-1 and TRBJ1-1; maybe TRBD1 (5 bases). The CDR3 has 18 amino acids. V lost 1 base, J lost 6 bases, and 24 bases lay in between. CDR1 MGHRA and CDR2 YSYEKL come from the germline V gene. The CDR3 reads CASSQAQGERWVMAEAFF. The CDR3, as DNA: TGCGCCAGCAGCCAAGCCCAAGGGGAACGGTGGGTAATGGCTGAAGCTTTCTTT.

This clonotype was seen more than once but under ten times. CDR3 coding DNA: TGTGCCAGCACCGACATGAGAGGTGGAGCTTTCTTT. Translating it yields CASTDMRGGAFF. This chain uses TRBV7-6 with TRBJ1-1; no clear D. In germline, CDR1 is SGHVS, CDR2 FNYEAQ. The CDR3 runs 12 residues. V was trimmed by 7 bases and J by 10 bases, leaving 16 bases between them.

This clonotype was seen only a few times. The gene calls are TRBV28 and TRBJ2-4, with D perhaps being TRBD1 or TRBD2 (6 bases each). Deletions cut 6 bases from V and 3 bases from J, with 18 bases between. Germline V gene data show CDR1 as MDHEN and CDR2 as SYDVKM. There are 16 residues in the CDR3. The CDR3 nucleotides read TGTGCCAGCAGCGACCAGGGGACTTTCGGCAAAAACATTCAGTACTTC. It yields the protein CASSDQGTFGKNIQYF. The variable domain in full, completed from reference TRBV28 and TRBJ2-4, reads DVKVTQSSRYLVKRTGEKVFLECVQDMDHENMFWYRQDPGLGLRLIYFSYDVKMKEKGDIPEGYSVSREKKERFSLILESASTNQTSMYLCASSDQGTFGKNIQYFGAGTRLSVL.

This clonotype was found a few times. The chain links TRBV28 to TRBJ2-7; 8 bases agree with TRBD1. V lost 6 bases, J lost 1 base, and 8 bases stayed unmatched. Germline V gene data show CDR1 as MDHEN and CDR2 as SYDVKM. This CDR3 spans 15 amino acids. CDR3 bases: TGTGCCAGCAGACCCCGGACAGGGCTGTCCTACGAGCAGTACTTC. Translating it yields CASRPRTGLSYEQYF.

This clonotype has only a few counts. CDR3 loop: CASRDRGGQSNTEAFF. In DNA form, the CDR3 reads TGTGCCAGCAGAGACCGCGGGGGACAGTCGAACACTGAAGCTTTCTTT. The chain couples TRBV12-3 or TRBV12-4 to TRBJ1-1; 7 nucleotides agree with TRBD1. The V segment lost 6 bases and the J segment 1 base; nucleotides outside the gene matches: 11. The CDR3 has 16 amino acids.

V is TRBV7-2 and J is TRBJ1-2; possibly TRBD1 for D (6 bases). The CDR3 spans 16 residues. Per the germline V gene, CDR1 is SGHTA and CDR2 is FQGNSA. V was clipped by 3 bases and J by 0 bases, with 14 bases between them. CDR3 sequence reads: CASSLGAGRANYGYTF. The CDR3 region has the DNA TGTGCCAGCAGCTTGGGGGCCGGCAGGGCTAACTATGGCTACACCTTC. Filled out from reference TRBV7-2 and TRBJ1-2, the complete variable domain reads GAGVSQSPSNKVTEKGKDVELRCDPISGHTALYWYRQSLGQGLEFLIYFQGNSAPDKSGLPSDRFSAERTGGSVSTLTIQRTQQEDSAVYLCASSLGAGRANYGYTFGSGTRLTVV.

This clonotype was observed a few times. The genes are TRBV12-3 or TRBV12-4 and TRBJ1-2; maybe TRBD1 (5 bases). The CDR3 runs 14 residues. The germline V and J ends were trimmed by 10 bases and 4 bases, with 19 bases remaining between them. The CDR3 sequence is CATGGGQYIYGYTF. The CDR3 DNA reads as TGTGCCACCGGAGGAGGACAATACATCTATGGCTACACCTTC.

Only a few counts were recorded for this clonotype. The rearrangement uses TRBV7-8 and TRBJ2-1, with D possibly TRBD1 on 5 matching bases. V was shortened by 5 bases and J by 6 bases, with 17 bases between the two germline ends. The CDR3 is 15 residues long. Germline assignment: CDR1 SGHVS and CDR2 FQNEAQ. CDR3 DNA: TGTGCCAGCAGCGCCTTGAATTTTCAGGGCAATGAGCAGTTCTTC. Protein sequence: CASSALNFQGNEQFF.

This rearrangement joins TRBV7-9 to TRBJ2-3; D perhaps matches TRBD2 (5 bases). Germline V gene lookup returns CDR1 SEHNR and CDR2 FQNEAQ (reference sequence). Trimming left V 3 bases short and J 1 base short, with 14 bases between. The CDR3 covers 16 residues. This CDR3 reads CASSLGAALRTDTQYF. The CDR3 nucleotides read TGTGCCAGCAGCTTGGGAGCGGCCTTACGCACAGATACGCAGTATTTT. Supplemented by reference TRBV7-9 and TRBJ2-3, the full variable domain reads DTGVSQNPRHKITKRGQNVTFRCDPISEHNRLYWYRQTLGQGPEFLTYFQNEAQLEKSRLLSDRFSAERPKGSFSTLEIQRTEQGDSAMYLCASSLGAALRTDTQYFGPGTRLTVL.

J is TRBJ1-2 and V is TRBV5-1; TRBD1 agrees at 9 bases. CDR1 SGHRS and CDR2 YFSETQ come from the germline V gene. The V gene end was trimmed by 0 bases and the J gene end by 6 bases; junction bases not matched to a gene: 6. This CDR3 spans 15 amino acids. For the CDR3, the DNA is TGCGCCAGCAGCTTGGGGGACAGGGAGTCGCATGGCTACACCTTC. Translation gives CASSLGDRESHGYTF.

This clonotype came up a few times. The chain links TRBV12-3 or TRBV12-4 to TRBJ2-5, with D tentatively TRBD2 (5 bases). The CDR3 spans 14 residues. The V end lost 3 bases, the J end lost 3 bases, and 11 bases lay between the germline ends. In nucleotides, the CDR3 is TGTGCCAGCAGTTTTTTTCCCGGGGAAGAGACCCAGTACTTC. It yields the protein CASSFFPGEETQYF.

This sequence joins TRBV20-1 and TRBJ1-3; 8 bases line up with TRBD1. The trim removed 5 bases at V and 4 bases at J, leaving 7 bases unmatched. CDR1 and CDR2 from the germline V gene are DFQATT and SNEGSKA (reference sequence). This CDR3 contains 14 residues. CDR3 region: CSAPRTGTGNTIYF. The CDR3 coding sequence is TGCAGTGCTCCTCGGACAGGGACGGGAAACACCATATATTTT.

The chain is built from TRBV18 and TRBJ1-6, with D possibly TRBD1 on 6 matching bases. Between the trimmed V and J ends, which lost 8 bases and 6 bases, there was a span of 14 bases. The CDR3 covers 14 residues. CDR1 and CDR2 from the germline V gene are KGHSH and LQKENI. The CDR3 DNA follows: TGTGCCAGCCGCGGGGGGACATCTAATTCACCCCTCCACTTT. Translated, it gives CASRGGTSNSPLHF.